The 20 T cell receptor beta chains reported below all come from one sample, sequenced in a study of cytomegalovirus exposure and HLA in healthy donors. The PCR ran on 60 Vbeta and 13 Jbeta primers. The method was immunoSEQ multiplex PCR; TCRdb's version includes in-frame clones alone and lacks a portion of them. This table holds 150,000 to 200,000 clones, approximately 70% found once. Sequencing was done on a sample of PBMCs. The receptors here all came from a man aged 35-49 years in good health and CMV-seropositive.

V gene TRBV11-2 combines with J gene TRBJ1-5, with D perhaps matching TRBD1 (5 bases). The CDR3 contains 14 residues. V lost 3 bases and J lost 7, with 13 bases in between. Germline-derived CDR1 and CDR2 are SGHAT and FQNNGV. The CDR3 protein is CASSLNDGGQPQHF. DNA of the CDR3: TGTGCCAGCAGCTTGAACGACGGGGGACAGCCCCAGCATTTT.

The rearrangement uses TRBV5-1 and TRBJ2-5, with 13 bases aligning to TRBD2. CDR1 SGHRS and CDR2 YFSETQ come from the germline V gene. V dropped 8 bases and J dropped 2; count of bases not matched to a gene: 12. CDR3 length: 17 amino acids. As DNA, the CDR3 is TGCGCCAGTAGGACTAGCGGGGGAGCGAATCCACAAGAGACCCAGTACTTC. Its translation: CASRTSGGANPQETQYF.

J is TRBJ2-5 and V is TRBV13; D perhaps matches TRBD2 (6 bases). Between the trimmed V and J ends, which lost 1 base and 5 bases, there was a span of 8 bases. The CDR3 contains 13 residues. Per the germline V gene, CDR1 is PRHDT and CDR2 is FYEKMQ (reference sequence). CDR3 sequence reads: CASSLEAGETQYF. The DNA for the CDR3 is TGTGCCAGCAGCTTAGAGGCGGGGGAGACCCAGTACTTC.

The chain combines TRBV4-1 with TRBJ1-3; 8 nucleotides match TRBD1. Germline CDR1 is MGHRA and CDR2 is YSYEKL. V was clipped by 4 bases and J by 0 bases; unmatched bases: 5. This CDR3 is 16 amino acids long. CDR3 DNA: TGCGCCAGCAGCCGAGGGGACAGGCTCTCTGGAAACACCATATATTTT. This translates into CASSRGDRLSGNTIYF.

The gene calls are TRBV19 and TRBJ1-1; TRBD1 is a possible D gene (5 bases). This CDR3 is built from 17 residues. The V gene's germline CDR1 is LNHDA and CDR2 SQIVND (reference sequence). V was pared by 2 bases and J by 0 bases, with 16 bases between. The CDR3 DNA reads as TGTGCCAGTAGTATATTAATAACGACAGCCATGAACACTGAAGCTTTCTTT. This encodes CASSILITTAMNTEAFF.

This clone came up once. This chain uses TRBV7-9 with TRBJ2-7; 8 bases match TRBD1. Germline V CDR1 and CDR2: SEHNR, FQNEAQ (reference sequence). Unmatched junction bases numbered 3, after V lost 5 bases and J lost 0 bases. The CDR3 has 14 residues. CDR3 protein: CASSQGQASYEQYF. DNA for the CDR3: TGTGCCAGCAGCCAGGGACAGGCCTCCTACGAGCAGTACTTC.

The rearrangement uses TRBV6-5 and TRBJ2-7; 8 nucleotides line up with TRBD1. This CDR3 contains 13 residues. Germline trimming cut 9 bases from V and 0 bases from J; bases unmatched to any gene: 4. Per germline, CDR1 MNHEY and CDR2 SVGAGI. The CDR3 DNA reads TGTGCCAGTAGACAGGGGAGCTCCTACGAGCAGTACTTC. It encodes CASRQGSSYEQYF.

The CDR3 coding sequence is TGTGCCAGCAGCCCGTCTACAGGGGGCGAGACTGGGGGCTACACCTTC. Translating it yields CASSPSTGGETGGYTF. The V gene is TRBV7-9, the J gene TRBJ1-2, with 9 nucleotides matching TRBD1. This CDR3 comprises 16 residues. CDR1 and CDR2 (germline): SEHNR, FQNEAQ (reference sequence). V gave up 5 bases and J gave up 8 bases; unmatched junction bases: 15.

The rearrangement joins TRBV4-3 to TRBJ2-2; D perhaps matches TRBD1 (6 bases). The germline gives CDR1 LGHNA, CDR2 YSLEER. V lost 0 bases and J lost 5, with 13 bases in between. The CDR3 loop spans 16 amino acids. CDR3 loop: CASSQEFRTDTGELFF. CDR3 DNA sequence: TGCGCCAGCAGCCAAGAGTTTAGGACAGATACCGGGGAGCTGTTTTTT.

This clone was seen just once. This sequence joins TRBV19 and TRBJ1-1; a weak D match, TRBD1 (5 bases). Trimming shortened V by 7 bases and J by 1 base, and 16 bases separated the two germline ends. This CDR3 contains 15 residues. Germline V gene lookup returns CDR1 LNHDA and CDR2 SQIVND (reference sequence). CDR3 loop: CASKAPGKANTEAFF. The CDR3 DNA is TGTGCCAGTAAGGCTCCAGGGAAGGCGAACACTGAAGCTTTCTTT.

The rearrangement joins TRBV7-9 to TRBJ2-5, with 9 bases identical to TRBD1. The length of the CDR3 is 18 residues. In germline, CDR1 is SEHNR, CDR2 FQNEAQ (reference sequence). The junction had 9 bases not matched to a gene; V was cut back by 1 base and J by 0 bases. CDR3 protein: CASSLGVGTGPYQETQYF. In DNA form, the CDR3 reads TGTGCCAGCAGCTTAGGAGTAGGGACAGGGCCCTACCAAGAGACCCAGTACTTC.

The chain has TRBV5-1 and TRBJ2-3; 11 positions agree with TRBD2. V gave up 0 bases and J gave up 0 bases; unmatched junction bases: 0. CDR3 size: 16 residues. CDR1 is SGHRS and CDR2 is YFSETQ in the germline V gene. Written as DNA, the CDR3 is TGCGCCAGCAGCTTGGGACTAGCGGGAAGCACAGATACGCAGTATTTT. Translation gives CASSLGLAGSTDTQYF.

This clone has just a few counts. The chain links TRBV7-9 to TRBJ2-7; 7 bases are shared with TRBD1. The V gene's germline CDR1 is SEHNR and CDR2 FQNEAQ (reference sequence). The CDR3 has 14 residues. Trimming removed 5 bases from V and 3 bases from J; junction bases left unmatched: 7. The CDR3 DNA reads as TGTGCCAGCAGCCCCGGGGACAGATTCTACGAGCAGTACTTC. Its translation: CASSPGDRFYEQYF.

Points on this clone: The junction and the germline gene differ at one end; a read error may be behind it. The chain carries TRBV6-5 and TRBJ1-5; 8 nucleotides match TRBD1. Germline loops: CDR1 MNHEY, CDR2 SVGAGI. There are 15 residues in the CDR3. CDR3 bases: TGTGCCGGCAGTCCAAGGACAGGGCGCAATCAGCCCCAGCATTTT. Protein sequence: CAGSPRTGRNQPQHF.

The V and J genes are TRBV15 and TRBJ2-4; TRBD1 matches 8 bases. The trim removed 3 bases at V and 5 bases at J, leaving 6 bases unmatched. The CDR3 has 15 residues. CDR1 and CDR2 from the germline V gene are LNHNV and YYDKDF (reference sequence). The DNA of the CDR3 is TGTGCCACCAGCAGGGCCGGGACAGGAGAAAACATTCAGTACTTC. Protein product: CATSRAGTGENIQYF.

The rearrangement joins TRBV6-5 to TRBJ2-1; 10 nucleotides line up with TRBD1. V trimming: 6 bases; J trimming: 8 bases; junction bases outside the gene matches: 10. The CDR3 contains 15 residues. Germline V gives CDR1 MNHEY, CDR2 SVGAGI. DNA for the CDR3: TGTGCCAGCAGCCCGGTGACAGGGGGCCTGGATGAGCAGTTCTTC. It encodes CASSPVTGGLDEQFF.

The gene calls are TRBV6-6 and TRBJ1-1; 7 bases are shared with TRBD1. The J segment lost 3 bases and the V segment lost 7 bases, leaving 14 bases of the junction unmatched. This CDR3 has 16 residues. Germline-derived CDR1 and CDR2 are MNHNY and SVGAGI (reference sequence). The CDR3 here is CASNRPSGTVDTEAFF. DNA of the CDR3: TGTGCCAGCAACAGACCCTCCGGGACAGTAGACACTGAAGCTTTCTTT.

The rearrangement uses TRBV16 and TRBJ1-3, with D possibly being TRBD1 (5 bases). V lost 2 bases, J lost 0 bases, and 11 bases lay in between. CDR1 and CDR2 from the germline V gene are KGHSY and FQNENV. CDR3 length: 16 residues. The CDR3 DNA reads as TGTGCCAGCAGCCAACCCCAGGGCCTCTCTGGAAACACCATATATTTT. Amino acids: CASSQPQGLSGNTIYF. Based on the CDR3 plus reference TRBV16 and TRBJ1-3, the full variable domain is GEEVAQTPKHLVRGEGQKAKLYCAPIKGHSYVFWYQQVLKNEFKFLISFQNENVFDETGMPKERFSAKCLPNSPCSLEIQATKLEDSAVYFCASSQPQGLSGNTIYFGEGSWLTVV.

The rearrangement joins TRBV25-1 to TRBJ1-5, with 7 bases matching TRBD1. This CDR3 has 14 amino acids. Germline-derived CDR1 and CDR2 are MGHDK and SYGVNS. V lost 8 bases to trimming and J lost 1 base; unmatched junction nucleotides: 5. The CDR3 DNA reads as TGTGCCAGCGGGTCGACAGGGAGCAATCAGCCCCAGCATTTT. This encodes CASGSTGSNQPQHF.

The chain couples TRBV9 to TRBJ1-3; TRBD1 matches 7 bases. V shed 0 bases and J 2 bases; nucleotides not matched to a gene: 5. The CDR3 is made up of 16 amino acids. CDR1 SGDLS and CDR2 YYNGEE come from the germline V gene. The CDR3 nucleotides read TGTGCCAGCAGCGTAGTTCCCAGGGGGACTGGAAACACCATATATTTT. Translation: CASSVVPRGTGNTIYF.